The present T cell receptor (beta chain) was sequenced within a study of control samples from healthy donors and cancer patients. Clones were sequenced by immunoSEQ multiplex PCR, and TCRdb holds only the in-frame ones, with some missing. The table shows tens of thousands of clones, with roughly 90% occurring only once. The receptor's source is a man aged 35 to 55 with colorectal cancer. Material for sequencing was PBMCs.

The DNA for the CDR3 is TGTGCCAGCAGCTTGAACACTGAAGCTTTCTTT. It codes for CASSLNTEAFF. V usage is TRBV5-4 and J usage is TRBJ1-1; D uncertain. The germline V gene has CDR1 SGHNT and CDR2 YYREEE (reference sequence). The length of the CDR3 is 11 residues. Trimming shortened V by 1 base and J by 2 bases, and 0 bases separated the two germline ends.